The entry below gives a single TCR beta chain sequence along with its context. Amplified TCR beta CDR3 regions derived from RNA transcripts. The HTBI primer set was used in a first-round RT-PCR of the TCR CDR3. TCRdb processed the multiplex PCR reads anew with MiXCR; each CDR3 protein has one entry. The data show 660,000 or so distinct CDR3 sequences, with less than 25% seen just once and approximately 30% held by the top ten. Per the germline V gene, CDR1 is MNHNS and CDR2 is SASEGT. V gave up 5 bases and J gave up 1 base, with 14 bases separating them. The CDR3 is made up of 15 amino acids. PBMCs were collected from an approximately 9.3 ml volume of fresh peripheral blood. These data originate in a study of T cells in Graves' hyperthyroidism and ophthalmopathy. Overall study context: Peripheral blood was drawn at first diagnosis, prior to all treatment.

The sample taken for sequencing was blood. The source of this sequence is a man younger than 40 with Graves' ophthalmopathy. The chain joins TRBV6-1 to TRBJ1-1; D is unclear. This chain's CDR3 is CASSWTQTRNTEAFF. In DNA form, the CDR3 reads TGTGCCAGCAGTTGGACGCAAACTCGGAACACTGAAGCTTTCTTT.